This T cell receptor beta chain originates from a study of blood T cell repertoires in COVID-19. Study in general: Material from acute and convalescent COVID-19 was sourced from the United States, Italy and Spain.

The data were produced by immunoSEQ multiplex PCR, yet TCRdb's version contains in-frame clones alone and is incomplete. This sample yields about 140,000 clones, of which more than 65% are seen a single time; around 9.6% belongs to the top ten. This sequence was found in a man aged 55 to 70 with active or convalescent COVID-19. The material sequenced was peripheral blood.

CDR3 in DNA: TGTGCCAGCAGCATTACAGGGAAGGGAAACACCATATATTTT. Translated, it gives CASSITGKGNTIYF. The gene calls are TRBV27 and TRBJ1-3; a weak D match, TRBD1 (6 bases). CDR3 length equals 14 residues. CDR1 and CDR2 from the germline V gene are MNHEY and SMNVEV (reference sequence). The V gene lost 6 bases and the J gene lost 4 bases, with 13 bases spanning the gap.